What follows are 3 T cell receptor beta chains derived from one specimen sequenced in a study of Graves' ophthalmopathy and Graves' hyperthyroidism. RNA transcripts were the source from which TCR beta CDR3 regions were amplified. An opening RT-PCR round employed HTBI primers and preceded a second-round multiplex PCR. TCRdb re-analysed the multiplex PCR reads in MiXCR, keeping a single row per CDR3 protein. The table records about 700,000 distinct CDR3 sequences, roughly 39% of them present only once. Input material: peripheral blood. These receptors all stem from an adult man with Graves' ophthalmopathy.

This clonotype was observed at least ten times. V is TRBV7-2 and J is TRBJ2-5, with 7 bases lining up with TRBD1. Trimming took 8 bases from V and 0 from J; bases not matched to a gene: 9. From germline, CDR1 is SGHTA and CDR2 FQGNSA. The CDR3 runs 15 residues. CDR3 sequence (DNA): TGTGCCAGCGATCCCGGGACAGCTTACCAAGAGACCCAGTACTTC. It encodes CASDPGTAYQETQYF.

At least ten counts were recorded for this clonotype. V usage is TRBV24-1 and J usage is TRBJ2-7, with D tentatively TRBD2 (5 bases). V lost 1 base to trimming and J lost 7 bases, with 10 bases between them. Germline V CDR1 and CDR2: KGHDR, SFDVKD. The CDR3 runs to 13 residues. The DNA for the CDR3 is TGTGCCACCAGTGATTTCAAAAGAGGGGAGCAGTACTTC. This translates into CATSDFKRGEQYF.

This clonotype came up a few times. This chain uses TRBV6-5 with TRBJ2-7; the D call may be TRBD1 or TRBD2 (5 bases each). The germline V gene encodes CDR1 MNHEY and CDR2 SVGAGI. V lost 5 bases, J lost 4 bases, and 15 bases lay in between. The length of the CDR3 is 14 residues. CDR3 loop: CASSGTEPSYEQYF. DNA for the CDR3: TGTGCCAGCAGTGGGACGGAGCCGAGTTACGAGCAGTACTTC.